Listed here are 25 T cell receptor beta chains from one sample, sequenced in a study of cytomegalovirus exposure and HLA in healthy donors. 60 Vbeta and 13 Jbeta primers were used in PCR. Repertoires were generated with immunoSEQ multiplex PCR, while TCRdb's copy carries only in-frame clones and drops some. Here the sample spans some 200,000 clones, 75% to 90% being singletons. The sample comprised PBMCs. These receptors were taken from a woman under 30 in good health and CMV-seronegative.

The V call is TRBV7-6, the J call TRBJ2-1; D might be TRBD2 (6 bases). Germline loops: CDR1 SGHVS, CDR2 FNYEAQ. Deletions cut 1 base from V and 7 bases from J, with 11 bases between. The CDR3 has 14 residues. CDR3: CASSLGGRGNEQFF. CDR3 sequence (DNA): TGTGCCAGCAGCTTAGGGGGACGGGGGAATGAGCAGTTCTTC. The complete variable domain, with remaining parts taken from reference TRBV7-6 and TRBJ2-1, reads GAGVSQSPRYKVTKRGQDVALRCDPISGHVSLYWYRQALGQGPEFLTYFNYEAQQDKSGLPNDRFSAERPEGSISTLTIQRTEQRDSAMYRCASSLGGRGNEQFFGPGTRLTVL.

This chain links TRBV6-1 with TRBJ1-6; no definite D call. The germline V and J ends were trimmed by 4 bases and 0 bases, with 13 bases remaining between them. CDR1 and CDR2 from the germline V gene are MNHNS and SASEGT. The CDR3 totals 17 residues. CDR3 sequence reads: CASSAPMGSSYNSPLHF. The CDR3 DNA sequence: TGTGCCAGCAGTGCCCCGATGGGCAGCTCCTATAATTCACCCCTCCACTTT.

The rearrangement links TRBV19 to TRBJ1-1; 9 bases line up with TRBD1. With 7 bases clipped from V and 11 bases from J, the junction kept 20 bases outside the gene matches. The CDR3 has 16 residues. Germline values: CDR1 LNHDA, CDR2 SQIVND (reference sequence). CDR3 coding DNA: TGTGCCAGTACCTCTTGGGGAACAGGGGGCCCCATAAGGGCTTTCTTT. Amino acids: CASTSWGTGGPIRAFF.

This clone was observed a handful of times. V gene TRBV5-1 combines with J gene TRBJ2-5, with D unclear. V lost 4 bases and J lost 5, with 15 bases in between. Per germline, CDR1 SGHRS and CDR2 YFSETQ. The CDR3 has 14 amino acids. The CDR3 DNA reads TGCGCCAGCAGCCTGGGCAGCGCGACGGAGACCCAGTACTTC. Its protein is CASSLGSATETQYF.

The CDR3 sequence: CASSSPGTSGNNEQFF. The DNA for the CDR3 is TGTGCCAGCAGTTCCCCCGGGACTAGCGGAAACAATGAGCAGTTCTTC. The V call is TRBV28, the J call TRBJ2-1; 11 bases map to TRBD2. Looked up from germline, CDR1 is MDHEN and CDR2 is SYDVKM. The CDR3 extends over 16 amino acids. With V trimmed by 4 bases and J by 5 bases, 7 bases remained unmatched.

The chain couples TRBV28 to TRBJ2-2, with a weak D call TRBD1 (5 bases). This CDR3 spans 14 amino acids. Trimming pared 2 bases from V and 5 bases from J, leaving 9 bases between. From germline, CDR1 is MDHEN and CDR2 SYDVKM. The CDR3 DNA reads as TGTGCCAGCAGTTTAATCCGACAGACCGGGGAGCTGTTTTTT. Translated: CASSLIRQTGELFF.

The chain links TRBV11-3 to TRBJ2-3; weak D call: TRBD2 (5 bases). The CDR3 runs to 17 residues. Trimming removed 1 base from V and 0 bases from J, with 14 bases in between. CDR1 is SGHNT, CDR2 YENEEA, per germline. Written as DNA, the CDR3 is TGTGCCAGCAGCTTAGGTGAGGGAGATAGAAGCACAGATACGCAGTATTTT. Its protein is CASSLGEGDRSTDTQYF.

The genes are TRBV7-6 and TRBJ2-7; the match to TRBD2 covers 9 bases. Trimming at V came to 1 base and at J to 3 bases, leaving 13 bases not matched to a gene. The CDR3 contains 18 residues. The germline V gene encodes CDR1 SGHVS and CDR2 FNYEAQ. The CDR3 nucleotides are TGTGCCAGCAGCTTAGATAGCGGGAGTGAAAGTTGGGGCTACGAGCAGTACTTC. Translating it yields CASSLDSGSESWGYEQYF. The entire variable domain, with the rest obtained from reference TRBV7-6 and TRBJ2-7, is as follows: GAGVSQSPRYKVTKRGQDVALRCDPISGHVSLYWYRQALGQGPEFLTYFNYEAQQDKSGLPNDRFSAERPEGSISTLTIQRTEQRDSAMYRCASSLDSGSESWGYEQYFGPGTRLTVT.

In its sample, this clone was seen a few times. This chain joins TRBV27 and TRBJ1-2, with no clear D. Germline-derived CDR1 and CDR2 are MNHEY and SMNVEV (reference sequence). Trimming pared 5 bases from V and 7 bases from J, leaving 20 bases between. The CDR3 is made up of 15 amino acids. CDR3: CASSSAAGAVRGYTF. CDR3 nucleotide sequence: TGTGCCAGCAGTAGCGCCGCGGGCGCCGTTCGTGGCTACACCTTC.

The rearrangement links TRBV19 to TRBJ2-5; 12 bases are shared with TRBD2. The V and J ends lost 8 bases and 5 bases, in that order; junction bases with no gene match: 6. Germline assignment: CDR1 LNHDA and CDR2 SQIVND (reference sequence). CDR3 length: 14 amino acids. The CDR3 DNA reads TGTGCCAGTCGCCCCGGGACTAGCGGGGAGACCCAGTACTTC. Its translation is CASRPGTSGETQYF.

V is TRBV6-5 and J is TRBJ2-7, with TRBD2 matching over 8 bases. The CDR3 is 13 residues long. Germline assignment: CDR1 MNHEY and CDR2 SVGAGI. The trim removed 8 bases at V and 6 bases at J, leaving 9 bases unmatched. In nucleotides, the CDR3 is TGTGCCAGCGCGACGGGAGGGCCGGGCGAGCAGTACTTC. The encoded protein is CASATGGPGEQYF.

This clone was counted once. The J gene is TRBJ2-4, the V gene TRBV7-9; TRBD1 agrees at 9 bases. The V gene end was trimmed by 5 bases and the J gene end by 1 base; junction bases not matched to a gene: 6. The germline V gene encodes CDR1 SEHNR and CDR2 FQNEAQ (reference sequence). The CDR3 is 16 residues long. Here the CDR3 reads CASSNTGGRAKNIQYF. CDR3 nucleotides: TGTGCCAGCAGCAACACAGGGGGCCGTGCCAAAAACATTCAGTACTTC.

This chain joins TRBV5-1 and TRBJ2-7; no clear D. V lost 0 bases to trimming and J lost 3 bases, with 16 bases between them. The CDR3 spans 16 residues. Germline CDR1 and CDR2: SGHRS and YFSETQ. The CDR3 loop is CASSLELPPLFYEQYF. Written as DNA, the CDR3 is TGCGCCAGCAGCTTGGAACTCCCTCCACTTTTCTACGAGCAGTACTTC.

This clone was counted only a few times. V is TRBV28 and J is TRBJ2-1; D is possibly TRBD2 (6 bases). This CDR3 contains 18 residues. The germline CDR1 and CDR2 sequences are MDHEN and SYDVKM. V dropped 5 bases and J dropped 5 bases, with 25 bases sitting between them. The CDR3 spells CASSQTRSPTIRNNEQFF. The CDR3 nucleotides are TGTGCCAGCAGTCAGACTAGGTCCCCTACAATACGGAACAATGAGCAGTTCTTC. The full variable domain, its missing parts supplied by reference TRBV28 and TRBJ2-1, is DVKVTQSSRYLVKRTGEKVFLECVQDMDHENMFWYRQDPGLGLRLIYFSYDVKMKEKGDIPEGYSVSREKKERFSLILESASTNQTSMYLCASSQTRSPTIRNNEQFFGPGTRLTVL.

The J gene is TRBJ1-1, the V gene TRBV18, with TRBD1 as a possible D gene (5 bases). Germline CDR1 and CDR2: KGHSH and LQKENI. The CDR3 is made up of 15 amino acids. The ends were cut back, 3 bases at V and 0 bases at J, with 11 bases in the middle. As DNA, the CDR3 is TGTGCCAGCTCACCTTCCCGGGGGATGAACACTGAAGCTTTCTTT. Its translation: CASSPSRGMNTEAFF.

This clone was found a few times. The J gene is TRBJ2-5, the V gene TRBV5-6, with 10 bases fitting TRBD1. Per germline, CDR1 SGHDT and CDR2 YYEEEE. This CDR3 has 14 amino acids. Losses at the gene ends were 2 bases for V and 5 bases for J; bases not matched to a gene: 3. This CDR3 reads CASSFGTGVETQYF. The CDR3 region has the DNA TGTGCCAGCAGCTTCGGGACAGGGGTGGAGACCCAGTACTTC. The complete variable domain, with remaining parts taken from reference TRBV5-6 and TRBJ2-5, reads DAGVTQSPTHLIKTRGQQVTLRCSPKSGHDTVSWYQQALGQGPQFIFQYYEEEERQRGNFPDRFSGHQFPNYSSELNVNALLLGDSALYLCASSFGTGVETQYFGPGTRLLVL.

This chain joins TRBV5-1 and TRBJ1-5; D perhaps matches TRBD1 (6 bases). The CDR3 consists of 16 residues. V was shortened by 0 bases and J by 5 bases, with 15 bases between the two germline ends. Germline CDR1 is SGHRS and CDR2 is YFSETQ. CDR3 in DNA: TGCGCCAGCAGCTTGGAAGGATCAGGGGTGGATCAGCCCCAGCATTTT. The encoded protein is CASSLEGSGVDQPQHF.

V and J are TRBV10-3 and TRBJ1-2; D uncertain. The CDR3 length is 15 residues. The germline gives CDR1 ENHRY, CDR2 SYGVKD. Trimming cost V 2 bases and J 7 bases, with 17 bases left between them. The CDR3 loop reads CAISEPGRGRVGYTF. The CDR3, as DNA: TGTGCCATCAGTGAGCCAGGACGGGGAAGGGTTGGCTACACCTTC.

The V and J genes are TRBV19 and TRBJ2-3; 10 positions agree with TRBD2. The trim removed 4 bases at V and 3 bases at J, leaving 4 bases unmatched. Germline loops: CDR1 LNHDA, CDR2 SQIVND (reference sequence). This CDR3 is built from 15 residues. CDR3 in DNA: TGTGCCAGTAGTAGCCTAGCGGGGGTGACAGATACGCAGTATTTT. Translation: CASSSLAGVTDTQYF.

The chain joins TRBV6-5 to TRBJ2-7; maybe TRBD2 (5 bases). With 5 bases removed from V and 0 bases from J, the gap between germline ends came to 14 bases. The CDR3 spans 15 residues. From germline, CDR1 is MNHEY and CDR2 SVGAGI. The DNA for the CDR3 is TGTGCCAGCAGTCCTAGCCCCCTAAGCTCCTACGAGCAGTACTTC. Amino acids: CASSPSPLSSYEQYF.

This chain uses TRBV5-6 with TRBJ2-1, with D perhaps matching TRBD2 (5 bases). Germline lookup yields CDR1 SGHDT and CDR2 YYEEEE. Trimming took 0 bases from V and 7 from J, leaving 11 bases between them. The CDR3 totals 14 residues. CDR3 bases: TGTGCCAGCAGCTTGGGTGTTAGCGCGAATGAGCAGTTCTTC. Its translation: CASSLGVSANEQFF.

This clone appeared a few times. The chain uses TRBV5-4 and TRBJ2-7, with D perhaps TRBD2 (5 bases). V shed 3 bases and J shed 4 bases, with 8 bases lying between them. Germline V gives CDR1 SGHNT, CDR2 YYREEE (reference sequence). CDR3 length equals 12 residues. The CDR3 loop is CASSYGSYEQYF. CDR3 DNA: TGTGCCAGCAGCTATGGGAGTTACGAGCAGTACTTC.

This chain connects TRBV4-1 to TRBJ2-3; D is ambiguous. CDR1 is MGHRA, CDR2 YSYEKL, per germline. Between the trimmed V and J ends, which lost 1 base and 1 base, there was a span of 9 bases. This CDR3 has 15 amino acids. CDR3 sequence (DNA): TGCGCCAGCAGCCAAGTTTTAGCTGGCACAGATACGCAGTATTTT. It translates to CASSQVLAGTDTQYF.

This chain connects TRBV6-1 to TRBJ2-7; D possibly corresponds to TRBD2 (5 bases). Per the germline V gene, CDR1 is MNHNS and CDR2 is SASEGT. This CDR3 comprises 13 residues. V was trimmed by 1 base and J by 4 bases, leaving 8 bases between them. Written as DNA, the CDR3 is TGTGCCAGCAGTGAAGTGACTACTTACGAGCAGTACTTC. Its protein is CASSEVTTYEQYF.

V gene TRBV6-5 combines with J gene TRBJ2-3; 11 bases are a match to TRBD2. The CDR3 covers 16 residues. With 0 bases clipped from V and 4 bases from J, the junction kept 3 bases outside the gene matches. Germline V CDR1 and CDR2: MNHEY, SVGAGI. CDR3 loop: CASSYSTSGTSDTQYF. In DNA, the CDR3 is TGTGCCAGCAGTTACTCGACTAGCGGGACCTCAGATACGCAGTATTTT.